This T cell receptor beta chain was sequenced for a study of early T cells in non-severe SARS-CoV-2 infection (TCRdb year 2021). With respect to the entire study: Because TCR sequencing relied on bulk RNA taken from unsorted whole blood, pairing of alpha and beta chains was not possible. The investigation overall reported the following: VDJdb matching was skewed toward anti-spike CD8 responses and likely underestimated virus-specific expansions, missing private and CD4 specificities.

The study was a case-control design nested within a healthcare worker cohort in London, UK, with weekly nasopharyngeal swab PCR tests and blood sampling. Between 23 and 31 March 2020, the week of the UK lockdown, healthcare workers were enrolled and then followed up weekly for as long as 16 weeks. CDR1 is given as SGHVS and CDR2 as FQNEAQ, both from the germline V gene. From its cysteine to its phenylalanine, the CDR3 spans 14 amino acids. The CDR3 DNA has 42 bases and is translated from base 1. V is pared back by 5 bases and J by 5 bases, with 15 bases lying between the germline termini. This clonotype showed up many times. Its antigen remains unidentified. Nothing much larger sits one base from this clone, and base qualities are not available. The library was produced with 5' RACE. Instrument on record: NextSeq 500. The TCR library protocol attached unique molecular identifiers to individual cDNA molecules to correct for sequencing error and PCR bias. TCR alpha and beta chains were both sequenced, and the abundances of alpha and beta sequences in each sample were closely correlated with each other. As for how the authors treated the data: Decombinator V4 was used to annotate TCR sequences for V gene, J gene and CDR3. Expanded TCRs were defined as changing significantly between any two time points under a Poisson model with p below 0.0001. TCR abundances were normalised to the total number of TCRs sequenced in each sample and reported as counts per million. TRAV1-2 paired with TRAJ12, TRAJ20 or TRAJ33 defined MAIT TCRs, while TRAV10 paired with TRAJ18 defined iNKT TCRs. VDJdb, accessed on 1 November 2021, was searched for TCRs annotated for CMV, EBV and SARS-CoV-2, and TCRs annotated for more than one antigen were excluded. TCRdb trimmed public reads at Q25 via fastp, called clones via MiXCR and kept in-frame beta chains. Rows with a matching CDR3 protein are joined into one entry that keeps the most common DNA and genes. It is TCRdb's table, rather than the study itself, that gives the V and J calls and clone size. This sample gives roughly 51,000 distinct CDR3 sequences in total; around 8% of them show up just once. In total, the top ten clones hold 10% of the sample.

The chain joins TRBV7-8 to TRBJ2-5; the D gene cannot be resolved reliably. The specimen was whole blood, collected at baseline. The TCR originated in an adult who was a healthcare worker with PCR-confirmed SARS-CoV-2 infection or an uninfected control (not recorded which). The CDR3 region: CASSPLRSGETQYF. The DNA sequence follows: TGTGCCAGCAGCCCCCTCAGGTCCGGGGAGACCCAGTACTTC.